The sequence of this TCR beta chain was determined in a study of T cell responses to AZD1222 COVID-19 vaccine. Study summary: Doses given second, at about 4 or about 12 weeks, were pooled.

This clone occurred once. Its antigen is not known. Overall study results and limits: Females outnumbered males among donors, who were mostly white British; clonal diversity was possibly underestimated. Regions 160-218 and 743-854 held dominance among vaccine-associated CD4 TCRs, which spanned spike. Vaccination with two AZD1222 doses was followed by a rise in Spike-specific TCR breadth and depth.

After removal of 2 bases from V and 7 bases from J, the junction contained 5 bases not matched to a gene. CDR3 size: 14 residues. Germline CDR1 is LNHNV and CDR2 is YYDKDF (reference sequence). Produced via immunoSEQ multiplex PCR; TCRdb's table is partial and in-frame only. The sample lists about 180,000 clones; roughly 88% were seen once. This chain uses TRBV15 with TRBJ2-1; 7 nucleotides match TRBD1. This sequence originates from an adult in good health. The sample was peripheral blood, taken on day 0 of AZD1222 vaccination. CDR3: CATSRRGPANEQFF. For the CDR3, the DNA is TGTGCCACCAGCAGAAGGGGGCCAGCGAATGAGCAGTTCTTC.